This passage covers 19 T cell receptor beta chains from one sample sequenced in a study of blood T cells in healthy people across ages. Through a sample-barcoded 5' primer and a J-beta primer mix, a second PCR was run for about 6 to 11 cycles. One entry per CDR3 protein results from TCRdb running MiXCR on the 5' RACE reads. The table has about 1.7 million distinct CDR3 sequences, roughly 28% seen once; the top ten hold roughly 8%. The specimen sequenced was blood. These receptor sequences come from a woman between 25 and 40 years old in good health.

This clonotype was picked up a small number of times. This chain links TRBV5-1 with TRBJ1-4; D gene ambiguous. Germline CDR1 reads SGHRS; CDR2 reads YFSETQ. Trimming shortened V by 1 base and J by 7 bases, and 14 bases separated the two germline ends. The CDR3 is 15 amino acids. CDR3 region: CASSLSAGDAEKLFF. The CDR3, as DNA: TGCGCCAGCAGCTTGTCAGCCGGGGATGCTGAAAAACTGTTTTTT. The full variable domain, in which reference TRBV5-1 and TRBJ1-4 provide the parts outside the CDR3, is KAGVTQTPRYLIKTRGQQVTLSCSPISGHRSVSWYQQTPGQGLQFLFEYFSETQRNKGNFPGRFSGRQFSNSRSEMNVSTLELGDSALYLCASSLSAGDAEKLFFGSGTQLSVL.

The V gene is TRBV20-1, the J gene TRBJ2-5; 7 positions agree with TRBD2. V was clipped by 3 bases and J by 2 bases; unmatched bases: 9. CDR1 is DFQATT, CDR2 SNEGSKA, per germline (reference sequence). The CDR3 spans 15 residues. The CDR3 nucleotides are TGCAGTGCTAGTGTTGCGGGGGAGTTACAAGAGACCCAGTACTTC. It translates to CSASVAGELQETQYF.

This clonotype was seen a single time. A read error may explain this, as a much larger clone is one base away. This chain links TRBV6-2 or TRBV6-3 with TRBJ2-1, with 10 bases fitting TRBD2. Trimming took 4 bases from V and 13 from J; bases not matched to a gene: 13. The CDR3 sequence is 15 residues long. Germline V lookup: CDR1 MNHEY, CDR2 SVGEGT. The CDR3 sequence is CASSFSGLAVETQFF. In DNA form, the CDR3 reads TGTGCCAGCAGTTTTTCCGGACTAGCGGTAGAGACCCAGTTCTTC.

This clonotype occurred a few times. This chain connects TRBV5-1 to TRBJ2-1, with 9 bases identical to TRBD2. J gave up 8 bases and V 9 bases, and 9 bases lay outside the gene matches. This CDR3 comprises 13 residues. Germline CDR1 reads SGHRS; CDR2 reads YFSETQ. The CDR3 region has the DNA TGCGCCACCAGGACTAGCGTTATCGATGAGCAGTTCTTC. It translates to CATRTSVIDEQFF.

V usage is TRBV6-1 and J usage is TRBJ1-1; D may be TRBD1 (5 bases). V lost 11 bases and J 0 bases, leaving 13 bases between the germline ends. CDR3 length equals 13 residues. Germline V gene sequence: CDR1 MNHNS, CDR2 SASEGT. The DNA for the CDR3 is TGTGCCGGAGTGGGGCACTTGAACACTGAAGCTTTCTTT. It translates to CAGVGHLNTEAFF.

This clonotype appeared a few times. The V gene is TRBV14, the J gene TRBJ2-4; no clear D gene. V lost 5 bases, J lost 7 bases, and 15 bases lay in between. The CDR3 has 14 residues. Per the germline V gene, CDR1 is SGHDN and CDR2 is FVKESK. CDR3 loop: CASSKLGVGNIQYF. The CDR3 DNA follows: TGTGCCAGCAGCAAACTCGGTGTCGGGAACATTCAGTACTTC.

V is TRBV7-2 and J is TRBJ2-1, with 8 bases identical to TRBD2. The germline gives CDR1 SGHTA, CDR2 FQGNSA. J lost 7 bases, V lost 6 bases, and 8 bases had no gene match. The CDR3 loop spans 14 amino acids. CDR3 bases: TGTGCCAGCAGACCGGGACTAGGGGGGAATGAGCAGTTCTTC. Translation: CASRPGLGGNEQFF.

In the case of this clonotype: This sequence may be a read error, since a much larger clone differs from it by one base. V gene TRBV29-1 combines with J gene TRBJ2-6, with 10 bases lining up with TRBD1. The germline CDR1 and CDR2 sequences are SQVTM and ANQGSEA. The length of the CDR3 is 19 residues. The CDR3 coding sequence is TGCAGCGTTGGGCTAGGTTTAGGGACAGGGGTGTCTGGGACCAACGTCCTGACTTTC. Protein product: CSVGLGLGTGVSGTNVLTF.

This clonotype was counted a few times. The CDR3: CASSPLGPGGGEKLFF. The CDR3, as DNA: TGTGCCAGCTCACCACTGGGACCAGGGGGAGGTGAAAAACTGTTTTTT. The chain combines TRBV18 with TRBJ1-4; 7 bases are a match to TRBD1. Trimming at V came to 1 base and at J to 7 bases, leaving 9 bases not matched to a gene. Germline CDR1 is KGHSH and CDR2 is LQKENI. The CDR3 runs to 16 residues.

In its sample, this clonotype was seen a few times. The chain couples TRBV20-1 to TRBJ1-5; D not resolved. The CDR3 has 12 residues. V was cut by 3 bases and J by 5 bases, with 8 bases left in between. Germline loops: CDR1 DFQATT, CDR2 SNEGSKA (reference sequence). In nucleotides, the CDR3 is TGCAGTGCTAGTCATGGGGATCAGCCCCAGCATTTT. Residues: CSASHGDQPQHF.

The chain is built from TRBV7-3 and TRBJ1-3, with D hard to call. The germline V and J ends were trimmed by 2 bases and 0 bases, with 14 bases remaining between them. CDR3 length equals 17 residues. Germline lookup yields CDR1 SGHTA and CDR2 FQGTGA. CDR3 region: CASSLYPQGRSGNTIYF. The CDR3 coding sequence is TGTGCCAGCAGCTTATACCCTCAAGGCCGCTCTGGAAACACCATATATTTT.

This clonotype showed up just a few times. The chain carries TRBV20-1 and TRBJ2-1, with TRBD2 identical over 8 bases. CDR3 length equals 15 residues. Germline lookup yields CDR1 DFQATT and CDR2 SNEGSKA (reference sequence). J was trimmed by 5 bases and V by 6 bases; bases with no gene match: 12. CDR3 protein: CSATMTSEPNNEQFF. CDR3 coding DNA: TGCAGTGCCACTATGACTAGCGAGCCGAACAATGAGCAGTTCTTC.

This clonotype turned up a few times. V is TRBV12-3 or TRBV12-4 and J is TRBJ1-5, with 8 nucleotides matching TRBD1. The CDR3 contains 15 residues. With 5 bases clipped from V and 5 bases from J, the junction kept 8 bases outside the gene matches. The CDR3 here is CASSPPGTGDQPQHF. As DNA, the CDR3 is TGTGCCAGCAGTCCCCCCGGGACAGGCGATCAGCCCCAGCATTTT.

The V call is TRBV3-1, the J call TRBJ2-1; a possible D gene is TRBD1 (6 bases). The V gene's germline CDR1 is LGHDT and CDR2 YNNKEL (reference sequence). With 4 bases removed from V and 3 bases from J, the gap between germline ends came to 22 bases. The CDR3 extends over 18 amino acids. The CDR3, as DNA: TGTGCCAGCAGCCGTAAGACCCCTGGGCAGGGGAACTACAATGAGCAGTTCTTC. Translation gives CASSRKTPGQGNYNEQFF.

In its sample, this clonotype was seen once. This chain connects TRBV20-1 to TRBJ2-5; 7 bases agree with TRBD2. Trimming removed 4 bases from V and 4 bases from J; junction bases left unmatched: 3. Germline CDR1 reads DFQATT; CDR2 reads SNEGSKA (reference sequence). CDR3 length equals 12 residues. CDR3 amino acids: CSATSGTETQYF. CDR3 bases: TGCAGTGCTACCAGCGGGACAGAGACCCAGTACTTC.

In its sample, this clonotype was seen a few times. This sequence joins TRBV5-1 and TRBJ2-1, with D perhaps TRBD1 (7 bases). Germline V lookup: CDR1 SGHRS, CDR2 YFSETQ. V was trimmed by 2 bases and J by 7 bases, leaving 13 bases between them. The CDR3 is 14 amino acids. CDR3 protein: CASSFTTGRNEQFF. CDR3 coding DNA: TGCGCCAGCAGCTTCACGACAGGGAGGAATGAGCAGTTCTTC.

CDR3 in DNA: TGCAGTGCTAGCACGGCTAGCGGGGGCACAGATACGCAGTATTTT. Protein sequence: CSASTASGGTDTQYF. The chain uses TRBV20-1 and TRBJ2-3, with 9 bases aligning to TRBD2. V trimming: 3 bases; J trimming: 1 base; junction bases outside the gene matches: 5. Germline CDR1 DFQATT, CDR2 SNEGSKA (reference sequence). CDR3 length: 15 residues.

The V and J genes are TRBV29-1 and TRBJ2-7; D unresolved. CDR1 is SQVTM, CDR2 ANQGSEA, per germline. The germline V and J ends were trimmed by 4 bases and 3 bases, with 13 bases remaining between them. The CDR3 extends over 13 amino acids. CDR3 DNA: TGCAGCGTTGTGGGATCGGTGTTCTACGAGCAGTACTTC. This codes for CSVVGSVFYEQYF.

The rearrangement uses TRBV5-5 and TRBJ2-7; D is perhaps TRBD2 (7 bases). The V gene's germline CDR1 is SGHKS and CDR2 YYEKEE (reference sequence). Trimming pared 4 bases from V and 3 bases from J, leaving 20 bases between. This CDR3 is built from 16 residues. DNA of the CDR3: TGTGCCAGCAGCCCGGGGGCAAGCGGGACCCTCTACGAGCAGTACTTC. Translated, it gives CASSPGASGTLYEQYF. Complete variable domain (other parts from reference TRBV5-5 and TRBJ2-7): DAGVTQSPTHLIKTRGQQVTLRCSPISGHKSVSWYQQVLGQGPQFIFQYYEKEERGRGNFPDRFSARQFPNYSSELNVNALLLGDSALYLCASSPGASGTLYEQYFGPGTRLTVT.